A selection of T cell receptor beta chains follows, all from one sample in a study of cytomegalovirus exposure and HLA in healthy donors. Profiling relied on immunoSEQ multiplex PCR, and the TCRdb table lists in-frame clones only, not all of them. The sample lists 100,000 to 150,000 clones, 95% to 97% occurring once. The sequencing sample was made of PBMCs. The receptors were gathered from a man younger than 30 in good health and CMV-seronegative. Each CDR3 is given with its conserved first and last residue. The D gene is left open where the match is weak. Size is stated for part of the rows, as once, few or many counts, or as a class when the clone is expanded.

J | D | size | V | CDR3 | DNA
TRBJ2-3 | TRBD2 | NA | TRBV19 | CASSTLLAGGNTQYF | TGTGCCAGTAGTACCCTCCTAGCGGGAGGGAATACGCAGTATTTT
TRBJ2-5 | NA | NA | TRBV6-1 | CASSEQAGWETQYF | TGTGCCAGCAGTGAACAGGCAGGGTGGGAGACCCAGTACTTC
TRBJ1-2 | TRBD1 | NA | TRBV6-6 | CASSYSGQGASGYTF | TGTGCCAGCAGTTACTCAGGACAGGGGGCAAGTGGCTACACCTTC
TRBJ2-5 | NA | NA | TRBV19 | CASSMLASQETQYF | TGTGCCAGTAGTATGCTGGCTAGTCAAGAGACCCAGTACTTC
TRBJ2-2 | NA | NA | TRBV6-5 | CASSYSAGAGELFF | TGTGCCAGCAGTTACTCAGCAGGGGCTGGGGAGCTGTTTTTT
TRBJ1-5 | TRBD1 | NA | TRBV19 | CASSIEWGTGGNQPQHF | TGTGCCAGTAGTATAGAATGGGGAACAGGGGGCAATCAGCCCCAGCATTTT
TRBJ2-7 | NA | NA | TRBV27 | CASSYSRISAYEQYF | TGTGCCAGCAGCTACTCTAGAATTAGTGCCTACGAGCAGTACTTC
TRBJ2-6 | NA | NA | TRBV2 | CASKAGRSGANVLTF | TGTGCCAGCAAGGCAGGCCGCTCTGGGGCCAACGTCCTGACTTTC
TRBJ1-5 | NA | NA | TRBV27 | CASSLSNSGNQPQHF | TGTGCCAGCAGTTTATCCAACAGTGGCAATCAGCCCCAGCATTTT
TRBJ2-5 | TRBD2 | NA | TRBV27 | CASSLKPGLIQETQYF | TGTGCCAGCAGTCTCAAACCGGGACTAATACAAGAGACCCAGTACTTC
TRBJ2-7 | TRBD2 | once | TRBV7-3 | CASSLTSGSGYEQYF | TGTGCCAGCAGCTTAACTAGCGGGAGCGGCTACGAGCAGTACTTC
TRBJ2-7 | TRBD2 | NA | TRBV28 | CASSSSYGEGPHEQYF | TGTGCCAGCAGTAGCTCCTATGGGGAGGGCCCCCACGAGCAGTACTTC
TRBJ2-2 | NA | NA | TRBV9 | CASSRANTGELFF | TGTGCCAGCAGCCGTGCGAACACCGGGGAGCTGTTTTTT